This T cell receptor beta chain was sequenced for a study of blood T cells in healthy people across ages. In its sample, this clonotype was seen a few times. Through a sample-barcoded 5' primer and a J-beta primer mix, a second PCR was run for about 6 to 11 cycles. TCRdb reprocessed the 5' RACE reads with MiXCR, giving one entry per CDR3 protein. Of under 2 million distinct CDR3 sequences in the sample, almost 35% are singletons; the top ten hold 11%. Trimming removed 5 bases from V and 5 bases from J, with 21 bases in between. CDR1 SGHAT and CDR2 FQNNGV come from the germline V gene. The length of the CDR3 is 16 residues.

The clonotype originates from a woman aged 25-40 years in good health. Sequencing was done on a sample of blood. This chain uses TRBV11-2 with TRBJ2-5; D could derive from TRBD1 or TRBD2 (6 bases each). CDR3 in amino acids: CASSRPRGAAIETQYF. DNA for the CDR3: TGTGCCAGCAGCCGTCCGAGGGGGGCCGCGATCGAGACCCAGTACTTC.